A selection of T cell receptor delta chains follows, all from one sample in a study of gamma-delta T cells after stem cell transplantation. TCRdb reran clone calling via CATT on the RT-PCR reads. The sample comprises about 5,400 delta-chain clones, 9.8% of which are singletons, and over 10% rests with the top ten. Sequences were obtained from gamma-delta T cells. These receptors were obtained from a human donor. It is not recorded whose cells these are; they may come from a transplant donor. Each CDR3 is given with its conserved first and last residue.

CDR3 protein	V gene	J gene
CACDTAGGFSSWDTRQMFF	TRDV2	TRDJ3
CACDLSKWGKHTDKLIF	TRDV2	TRDJ1
CACDTVGGYAEDKLIF	TRDV2	TRDJ1
CACDTVSRGIGSDKLIF	TRDV2	TRDJ1
CACDTVAGGYEISDKLIF	TRDV2	TRDJ1
CACDTVAGGYAAAPDKLIF	TRDV2	TRDJ1
CACDTGWPTGGRTPSWDTRQMFF	TRDV2	TRDJ3
CACDTLLGGPDKLIF	TRDV2	TRDJ1
CACDTVGGGFSNTDKLIF	TRDV2	TRDJ1
CACDKLGDTNPLSTDKLIF	TRDV2	TRDJ1
CACEMLGNLDTDKLIF	TRDV2	TRDJ1
CACDETGGYESSWDTRQMFF	TRDV2	TRDJ3
CACDTVATSRGFDTDKLIF	TRDV2	TRDJ1
CACDPTGGLGIPTDKLIF	TRDV2	TRDJ1
CALGENEVRRAYWGTRGDKLIF	TRDV1	TRDJ1
CACDTTGGSSSWGTRQMFF	TRDV2	TRDJ3
CACDTVGGGSAPYTDKLIF	TRDV2	TRDJ1
CACDTVGGGAPSTDKLIF	TRDV2	TRDJ1
CACDSTGGYSWDTRQMFF	TRDV2	TRDJ3
CACDTVSSKGNTDKLIF	TRDV2	TRDJ1
CACDTVGISTDKLIF	TRDV2	TRDJ1
CALGEPSSGLGDTRMTDKLIF	TRDV1	TRDJ1
CACDTLFPTLGEKTDKLIF	TRDV2	TRDJ1
CACDTVGPGASEGLGDTDKLIF	TRDV2	TRDJ1
CACDTVSTGGPTGTDKLIF	TRDV2	TRDJ1
CACDPLGDGGEYTDKLIF	TRDV2	TRDJ1
CACDGLLGDTSYTDKLIF	TRDV2	TRDJ1
CACDTLLGDTPHRDKLIF	TRDV2	TRDJ1
CALGEFPTGDTPQYTDKLIF	TRDV1	TRDJ1
CACDPLLGDTRDTDKLIF	TRDV2	TRDJ1
CACDPVGDTSWDTRQMFF	TRDV2	TRDJ3
CACDVLTGGYAEEYTDKLIF	TRDV2	TRDJ1
CACDTVVRTGGYGTDKLIF	TRDV2	TRDJ1
CACDTVGDNVIDKLIF	TRDV2	TRDJ1
CALGELKGFPWDWGIRYTDKLIF	TRDV1	TRDJ1
CACDLTGGPTRYTDKLIF	TRDV2	TRDJ1
CACDTISATTGDGGYAMSDKLIF	TRDV2	TRDJ1
CACDSLGDTQFSDKLIF	TRDV2	TRDJ1
CACDTLTPGTGGYTDKLIF	TRDV2	TRDJ1
CACDNLLLGDTGLADKLIF	TRDV2	TRDJ1
CACDTVLGDTRGVADKLIF	TRDV2	TRDJ1